The clone carrying this T cell receptor (beta chain) was recorded only once. Its antigen is still unknown. These data come from a study of graft-versus-host responses after intestinal transplantation. Study background: Transplants were multivisceral, liver-intestinal, or isolated intestinal.

Trimming took 0 bases from V and 6 from J, leaving 15 bases between them. Germline CDR1 reads LNHDA; CDR2 reads SQIVND (reference sequence). CDR3 size: 15 residues. Sequencing used immunoSEQ multiplex PCR; TCRdb keeps in-frame clones, though not all of them. The sample contains 90,000 to 150,000 clones, approximately 92% of which appear only once. Study conclusions and caveats: Some patients had graft-donor T cell macrochimerism. In their allografts, the ratios of graft-versus-host to host-versus-graft T cell clones were high. Detected in recipient marrow were GvH clones, some of which were first observed in ileum or blood.

This chain uses TRBV19 with TRBJ2-7; tentatively, D is TRBD1 or TRBD2 (5 bases each). The clonotype originates from a human donor who received an intestinal transplant. The sample in question was unstimulated CD4+ T cells sorted from spleen or lymph node cells, obtained before intestinal transplant. The CDR3 coding sequence is TGTGCCAGTAGTATAGATGGGCGTAGAGGGGTCGAGCAGTACTTC. The encoded protein is CASSIDGRRGVEQYF.